Below are 8 T cell receptor beta chains sequenced from a single sample in a study of cytomegalovirus exposure and HLA in healthy donors. The PCR had 60 Vbeta and 13 Jbeta primers. TCRdb's table, derived via immunoSEQ multiplex PCR, lists solely in-frame clones and lacks some. The sample contains about 120,000 clones, more than 65% of which appear only once. Sequencing used PBMCs. The receptor source for this set is a man aged 35-49 years in good health and CMV-seropositive.

This clone was seen just once. V usage is TRBV9 and J usage is TRBJ2-5; 11 bases line up with TRBD2. The J segment lost 1 base and the V segment lost 0 bases, leaving 5 bases of the junction unmatched. Germline CDR1 SGDLS, CDR2 YYNGEE. The CDR3 is made up of 17 amino acids. The CDR3 sequence is CASSVGFSGGAQETQYF. For the CDR3, the DNA is TGTGCCAGCAGCGTAGGATTTAGCGGGGGGGCCCAAGAGACCCAGTACTTC.

The chain is built from TRBV19 and TRBJ2-7, with a possible D match to TRBD2 (6 bases). This CDR3 region has 14 residues. Trimming removed 5 bases from V and 4 bases from J, with 15 bases in between. In germline, CDR1 is LNHDA, CDR2 SQIVND (reference sequence). This chain's CDR3 is CASSVTGLQYEQYF. The CDR3 DNA reads TGTGCCAGTAGTGTAACGGGACTCCAATACGAGCAGTACTTC. The entire variable domain, with the rest obtained from reference TRBV19 and TRBJ2-7, is as follows: DGGITQSPKYLFRKEGQNVTLSCEQNLNHDAMYWYRQDPGQGLRLIYYSQIVNDFQKGDIAEGYSVSREKKESFPLTVTSAQKNPTAFYLCASSVTGLQYEQYFGPGTRLTVT.

This chain uses TRBV5-1 with TRBJ1-2; 7 bases fit TRBD1. The CDR3 is made up of 14 amino acids. Germline-derived CDR1 and CDR2 are SGHRS and YFSETQ. Germline trimming cut 4 bases from V and 5 bases from J; bases unmatched to any gene: 8. CDR3 amino acids: CASSLRQGSYGYTF. The CDR3 DNA reads as TGCGCCAGCAGCCTCAGACAGGGCTCATATGGCTACACCTTC.

The chain is built from TRBV27 and TRBJ1-2, with TRBD1 matching 8 bases. V was pared by 6 bases and J by 6 bases, with 18 bases of the junction left unmatched. This CDR3 region has 17 residues. Germline V lookup: CDR1 MNHEY, CDR2 SMNVEV (reference sequence). CDR3 coding DNA: TGTGCCAGCAGCCGTTTAGATCAGGGGGCAGGGGGAAATGGCTACACCTTC. Translation: CASSRLDQGAGGNGYTF.

V and J are TRBV25-1 and TRBJ2-3; 8 bases agree with TRBD1. Germline CDR1 and CDR2: MGHDK and SYGVNS. V shed 8 bases, J shed 2 bases, and the junction held 9 bases outside the gene matches. The CDR3 is 15 amino acids. CDR3 protein: CASCRTGSFTDTQYF. The CDR3 region has the DNA TGTGCCAGCTGTCGGACAGGGAGCTTCACAGATACGCAGTATTTT. The whole variable domain, filled in from reference TRBV25-1 and TRBJ2-3, reads EADIYQTPRYLVIGTGKKITLECSQTMGHDKMYWYQQDPGMELHLIHYSYGVNSTEKGDLSSESTVSRIRTEHFPLTLESARPSHTSQYLCASCRTGSFTDTQYFGPGTRLTVL.

The V and J genes are TRBV7-2 and TRBJ2-3; D remains unclear. The CDR3 consists of 15 residues. Per germline, CDR1 SGHTA and CDR2 FQGNSA. V was cut by 5 bases and J by 4 bases, with 16 bases left in between. For the CDR3, the DNA is TGTGCCAGCAGCCCGGGTCTTGTTGGGTCAGATACGCAGTATTTT. The encoded protein is CASSPGLVGSDTQYF.

This clone was found once. The chain is built from TRBV5-1 and TRBJ2-5, with D hard to call. The J call is uncertain, as TRBJ2-7 better fits the DNA end. CDR3 length: 14 residues. Germline CDR1 is SGHRS and CDR2 is YFSETQ. The CDR3 DNA follows: TGCGCCAGCAGCTTGGGCGCCTCTATCTACGAGCAGTACTTC. As protein: CASSLGASIYEQYF.

The V gene is TRBV6-5, the J gene TRBJ2-7; D is unclear. V was cut by 5 bases and J by 4 bases, with 9 bases left in between. The CDR3 extends over 12 amino acids. The germline V gene has CDR1 MNHEY and CDR2 SVGAGI. Here the CDR3 reads CASSLSRYEQYF. The CDR3 DNA is TGTGCCAGCAGTCTCTCGAGATACGAGCAGTACTTC.